These 20 T cell receptor beta chains share one sample of origin, sequenced in a study of control samples from healthy donors and cancer patients. Profiled with immunoSEQ multiplex PCR; TCRdb holds only in-frame clones, not every one. This sample's table has about 210,000 clones. What was sequenced was blood. The receptors stem from a woman between 25 and 40 years old in good health.

This rearrangement joins TRBV24-1 to TRBJ2-1; 11 positions agree with TRBD1. Trimming cost V 6 bases and J 7 bases; bases outside gene matches: 7. The CDR3 has 15 amino acids. CDR1 and CDR2 (germline): KGHDR, SFDVKD. The CDR3 loop reads CATSTRTGGRNEQFF. The CDR3 coding sequence is TGTGCCACCAGTACTCGGACAGGGGGCCGTAATGAGCAGTTCTTC.

The gene calls are TRBV28 and TRBJ1-4; 11 nucleotides line up with TRBD1. Germline V gene data show CDR1 as MDHEN and CDR2 as SYDVKM. The ends lost 6 bases at V and 7 bases at J; junction bases unmatched: 7. This CDR3 has 15 amino acids. The CDR3 protein is CASSRTGGPGEKLFF. Here the CDR3 DNA reads TGTGCCAGCAGCAGGACAGGGGGCCCGGGTGAAAAACTGTTTTTT. Full variable domain (remainder filled in from reference TRBV28 and TRBJ1-4): DVKVTQSSRYLVKRTGEKVFLECVQDMDHENMFWYRQDPGLGLRLIYFSYDVKMKEKGDIPEGYSVSREKKERFSLILESASTNQTSMYLCASSRTGGPGEKLFFGSGTQLSVL.

A word on this clone: Other DNA sequences of this sample code for an identical CDR3. This chain links TRBV9 with TRBJ1-1; D gene unclear. With 1 base removed from V and 1 base from J, the gap between germline ends came to 8 bases. Looked up from germline, CDR1 is SGDLS and CDR2 is YYNGEE. CDR3 size: 14 residues. The CDR3 reads CASSVSLRNTEAFF. CDR3 nucleotide sequence: TGTGCCAGCAGCGTATCCCTCCGGAACACTGAAGCTTTCTTT.

The CDR3 loop is CASRTTGIYGYTF. CDR3 nucleotide sequence: TGTGCCAGCAGGACGACAGGGATCTATGGCTACACCTTC. This chain links TRBV12-3 or TRBV12-4 with TRBJ1-2; 7 nucleotides align to TRBD1. V shed 6 bases, J shed 4 bases, and the junction held 5 bases outside the gene matches. The CDR3 has 13 amino acids.

The V call is TRBV7-2, the J call TRBJ2-2; the match to TRBD2 covers 9 bases. The CDR3 extends over 15 amino acids. The germline gives CDR1 SGHTA, CDR2 FQGNSA. The V gene end was trimmed by 8 bases and the J gene end by 4 bases; junction bases not matched to a gene: 8. The CDR3 region is CASVLAGIITGELFF. The DNA for the CDR3 is TGTGCCAGCGTTCTAGCGGGGATCATCACCGGGGAGCTGTTTTTT. Complete variable domain (other parts from reference TRBV7-2 and TRBJ2-2): GAGVSQSPSNKVTEKGKDVELRCDPISGHTALYWYRQSLGQGLEFLIYFQGNSAPDKSGLPSDRFSAERTGGSVSTLTIQRTQQEDSAVYLCASVLAGIITGELFFGEGSRLTVL.

The chain recombines TRBV12-5 with TRBJ2-5; D may be TRBD1 or TRBD2 (5 bases each). V lost 5 bases, J lost 4 bases, and 14 bases lay in between. CDR3 size: 14 residues. Germline V CDR1 and CDR2: LGHNT, FRNRAP. This CDR3 is CASGRDPQSETQYF. The DNA of the CDR3 is TGTGCTAGTGGTCGGGACCCTCAGTCAGAGACCCAGTACTTC.

To note about this clone: One end of the junction fails to match germline, which may point to a read error. This chain uses TRBV4-2 with TRBJ1-2, with D hard to call. The length of the CDR3 is 15 residues. Germline-derived CDR1 and CDR2 are LGHNA and YNFKEQ. CDR3 protein: CVSRLYHWRTYGYTF. DNA of the CDR3: TGTGTCAGCCGTCTTTATCATTGGAGGACCTATGGCTACACCTTC.

The CDR3 DNA follows: TGTGCCAGCAGTCCCTGGGGGGGTCATGGGCAGTATTTT. It yields the protein CASSPWGGHGQYF. V gene TRBV2 combines with J gene TRBJ2-3; 7 bases map to TRBD2. The V segment lost 5 bases and the J segment 11 bases; nucleotides outside the gene matches: 10. Germline V gene data show CDR1 as SNHLY and CDR2 as FYNNEI. The CDR3 loop spans 13 amino acids. Complete variable domain (other parts from reference TRBV2 and TRBJ2-3): EPEVTQTPSHQVTQMGQEVILRCVPISNHLYFYWYRQILGQKVEFLVSFYNNEISEKSEIFDDQFSVERPDGSNFTLKIRSTKLEDSAMYFCASSPWGGHGQYFGPGTRLTVL.

This rearrangement joins TRBV7-9 to TRBJ2-7; D remains ambiguous. The V end lost 5 bases, the J end lost 6 bases, and 26 bases lay between the germline ends. In germline, CDR1 is SEHNR, CDR2 FQNEAQ (reference sequence). This CDR3 spans 17 amino acids. The CDR3 loop is CASSHLHFKDPQPEQYF. The CDR3 coding sequence is TGTGCCAGCAGCCATCTCCATTTTAAGGACCCACAACCCGAGCAGTACTTC.

V usage is TRBV27 and J usage is TRBJ2-5, with TRBD1 matching over 8 bases. Germline trimming cut 5 bases from V and 5 bases from J; bases unmatched to any gene: 16. Germline-derived CDR1 and CDR2 are MNHEY and SMNVEV (reference sequence). The CDR3 is 17 amino acids. The CDR3 DNA reads as TGTGCCAGCAGTACCTTCACCAGGACAGGGTCTAGGGAGACCCAGTACTTC. This codes for CASSTFTRTGSRETQYF.

This sequence joins TRBV5-1 and TRBJ1-1, with D perhaps matching TRBD1 (6 bases). V lost 3 bases and J lost 0, with 15 bases in between. Looked up from germline, CDR1 is SGHRS and CDR2 is YFSETQ. CDR3 length: 16 amino acids. The CDR3 region has the DNA TGCGCCAGCAGCTCCCGGGGGGGCAGTTTGAACACTGAAGCTTTCTTT. Translated: CASSSRGGSLNTEAFF.

J is TRBJ2-6 and V is TRBV11-2, with 8 positions matching TRBD1. The CDR3 contains 18 residues. CDR1 is SGHAT, CDR2 FQNNGV, per germline. With V trimmed by 4 bases and J by 0 bases, 8 bases remained unmatched. The CDR3 DNA reads TGTGCCAGCAGCTCGACAGGGGTGGCTCTCTCTGGGGCCAACGTCCTGACTTTC. Translating gives CASSSTGVALSGANVLTF. The variable domain in full, completed from reference TRBV11-2 and TRBJ2-6, reads EAGVAQSPRYKIIEKRQSVAFWCNPISGHATLYWYQQILGQGPKLLIQFQNNGVVDDSQLPKDRFSAERLKGVDSTLKIQPAKLEDSAVYLCASSSTGVALSGANVLTFGAGSRLTVL.

The V call is TRBV6-2 or TRBV6-3, the J call TRBJ1-6; no definite D call. Germline V gene sequence: CDR1 MNHEY, CDR2 SVGEGT. V dropped 5 bases and J dropped 7 bases, with 21 bases sitting between them. The CDR3 is 17 residues long. The CDR3 DNA reads TGTGCCAGCAGTGACCCCCAGGATTCCCCAAGAAATTCACCCCTCCACTTT. Protein: CASSDPQDSPRNSPLHF.

The genes are TRBV13 and TRBJ1-6; 8 bases map to TRBD1. V dropped 4 bases and J dropped 10; count of bases not matched to a gene: 12. The CDR3 extends over 16 amino acids. Germline assignment: CDR1 PRHDT and CDR2 FYEKMQ (reference sequence). The DNA for the CDR3 is TGTGCCAGCAGCTCCCTGGGACAGGCTGGGGAATCACCCCTCCACTTT. This sequence encodes CASSSLGQAGESPLHF.

V and J are TRBV6-2 or TRBV6-3 and TRBJ2-2, with D maybe TRBD2 (5 bases). This CDR3 contains 13 residues. V gave up 1 base and J gave up 13 bases, with 13 bases separating them. CDR1 and CDR2 (germline): MNHEY, SVGEGT. CDR3 in DNA: TGTGCCAGCAGTTACTGGCTAGCTGGCGGGCTGTTTTTT. It translates to CASSYWLAGGLFF.

The CDR3 loop is CASSITASGNTIYF. The CDR3 coding sequence is TGTGCCAGTAGTATAACAGCCTCTGGAAACACCATATATTTT. V and J are TRBV19 and TRBJ1-3; D is undetermined. Germline CDR1 is LNHDA and CDR2 is SQIVND (reference sequence). The CDR3 totals 14 residues. Trimming left V 2 bases short and J 0 bases short, with 5 bases between.

CDR3 DNA: TGTGCCAGCAGTTCCTCCGGGACAGGTTCCTACGAGCAGTACTTC. Translation: CASSSSGTGSYEQYF. The gene calls are TRBV6-5 and TRBJ2-7, with 8 bases matching TRBD1. This CDR3 has 15 residues. CDR1 and CDR2 from the germline V gene are MNHEY and SVGAGI. V shed 4 bases, J shed 1 base, and the junction held 6 bases outside the gene matches.

J is TRBJ2-5 and V is TRBV27; 15 bases align to TRBD2. The CDR3 consists of 17 residues. The germline CDR1 and CDR2 sequences are MNHEY and SMNVEV (reference sequence). The V gene end was trimmed by 1 base and the J gene end by 5 bases; junction bases not matched to a gene: 5. The CDR3 sequence is CASSLLGLAGGGETQYF. The CDR3, as DNA: TGTGCCAGCAGTTTATTGGGACTAGCGGGGGGAGGGGAGACCCAGTACTTC.

The chain combines TRBV29-1 with TRBJ1-2; no definite D call. The CDR3 is 14 residues long. With 3 bases removed from V and 0 bases from J, the gap between germline ends came to 11 bases. Germline V gene lookup returns CDR1 SQVTM and CDR2 ANQGSEA. DNA of the CDR3: TGCAGCGTTGACACGCGACCAGCTAACTATGGCTACACCTTC. This translates into CSVDTRPANYGYTF.

This chain uses TRBV3-1 (or the pseudogene TRBV3-2) with TRBJ1-5; unclear D gene. This CDR3 is built from 13 residues. Looked up from germline, CDR1 is LGHDT and CDR2 is YNNKEL (reference sequence). V lost 1 base and J lost 5, with 6 bases in between. Here the CDR3 reads CASSQVPDQPQHF. The CDR3 DNA reads as TGTGCCAGCAGCCAAGTACCCGATCAGCCCCAGCATTTT.